This T cell receptor (beta chain) was profiled in a study of siplizumab effects on memory and regulatory T cells (dated by TCRdb to between 2017 and 2020). Regarding the complete study: The study looked at the effect of siplizumab, an anti-CD2 antibody, on alloreactive T-cell subsets in allogeneic mixed lymphocyte reactions made from human PBMCs. The research as a whole found: Sequences below about 10^-5 frequency were poorly captured, so only a minor fraction of alloreactive clones could be mapped to unstimulated subsets. A naive or memory phenotype could not be assigned to roughly 80-96% of proliferating CD4+ or CD8+ clones. In reactions with siplizumab, an average of 68.8% of mappable alloreactive CD4+ clones were Treg-derived, compared with 25% to 30% in control reactions. Whether proliferating Tregs from siplizumab cultures actually had suppressive function was not functionally confirmed. Greater diversity appeared to be present in unstimulated naive T cells than in memory T cells, and a substantial contribution to the alloresponse seemed to be made by naive cells. The cumulative frequency of alloreactive sequences traceable to unstimulated CD4+ memory T cells was significantly reduced by siplizumab.

The V and J ends are trimmed by 0 bases and 1 base, leaving 10 bases between them. Including the terminal cysteine and phenylalanine, the CDR3 comprises 16 residues. Of all the DNA, just the CDR3 is kept, 48 bases in frame from base 1. CDR1 LGHNA and CDR2 YNFKEQ are derived from the germline V gene. Sorted unstimulated T cells, along with proliferating T cells recovered from mixed lymphocyte reactions, underwent TCRbeta CDR3 sequencing. Fresh whole blood from around 11 HLA-typed healthy donors was used to isolate PBMCs. Unstimulated CD4+ regulatory T cells were FACS-sorted to map the origin of alloreactive clones. Libraries were built with the immunoSEQ multiplex PCR assay. Each sample had some 96,000 TCR templates assayed by the deep sequencing platform. Genomic DNA extracted from sorted T cells was used for TCRbeta CDR3 sequencing. As for the authors' bioinformatics: Clonal analysis of TCRbeta CDR3 data was done in the R programming language. Alloreactive CD4+ and CD8+ clones were identified by comparing unstimulated samples to CFSE-low samples taken after the reaction. Regulatory or non-regulatory origin of alloreactive CD4+ clones was assigned by matching sequences to the sorted unstimulated Treg and non-Treg repertoires. In its TCRdb copy, this immuneACCESS table keeps in-frame sequences only and misses some clones. Where compared with another copy, unresolved V genes explain less than half of these, and the others have no known cause. The V and J calls and clone size come from that table; D and trimming were worked out from the DNA. The sample has fewer than 85,000 clones on record, about 91% of them singletons. Roughly 1.5% of the sample comes from the top ten.

This clone was counted between two and nine times. There is no known antigen for this receptor. No base quality information exists; no much larger clone differs at one position. The clonotype was recovered from a human donor in good health. Recombination connected TRBV4-2 to TRBJ1-3; the D segment could be TRBD1, given 5 matching bases. Sequencing was done on a sample of Tregs sorted from blood. The CDR3 reads CASSQEWTSSGNTIYF. The nucleotides read TGTGCCAGCAGCCAAGAGTGGACATCTTCTGGAAACACCATATATTTT.